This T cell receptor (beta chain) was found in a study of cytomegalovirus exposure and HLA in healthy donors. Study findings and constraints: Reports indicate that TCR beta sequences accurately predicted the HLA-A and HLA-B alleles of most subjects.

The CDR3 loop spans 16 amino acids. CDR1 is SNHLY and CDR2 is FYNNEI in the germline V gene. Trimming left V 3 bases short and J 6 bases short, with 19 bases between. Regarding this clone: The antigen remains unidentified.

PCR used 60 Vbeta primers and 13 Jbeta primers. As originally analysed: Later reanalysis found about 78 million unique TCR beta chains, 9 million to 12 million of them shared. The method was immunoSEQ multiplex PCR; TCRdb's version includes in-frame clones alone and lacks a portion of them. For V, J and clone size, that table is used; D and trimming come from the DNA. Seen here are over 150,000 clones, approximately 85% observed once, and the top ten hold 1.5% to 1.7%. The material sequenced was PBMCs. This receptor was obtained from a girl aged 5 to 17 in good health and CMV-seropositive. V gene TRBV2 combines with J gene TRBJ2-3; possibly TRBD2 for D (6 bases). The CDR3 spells CASSEEGDGMADTQYF. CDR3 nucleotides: TGTGCCAGCAGTGAGGAGGGTGACGGAATGGCGGATACGCAGTATTTT.